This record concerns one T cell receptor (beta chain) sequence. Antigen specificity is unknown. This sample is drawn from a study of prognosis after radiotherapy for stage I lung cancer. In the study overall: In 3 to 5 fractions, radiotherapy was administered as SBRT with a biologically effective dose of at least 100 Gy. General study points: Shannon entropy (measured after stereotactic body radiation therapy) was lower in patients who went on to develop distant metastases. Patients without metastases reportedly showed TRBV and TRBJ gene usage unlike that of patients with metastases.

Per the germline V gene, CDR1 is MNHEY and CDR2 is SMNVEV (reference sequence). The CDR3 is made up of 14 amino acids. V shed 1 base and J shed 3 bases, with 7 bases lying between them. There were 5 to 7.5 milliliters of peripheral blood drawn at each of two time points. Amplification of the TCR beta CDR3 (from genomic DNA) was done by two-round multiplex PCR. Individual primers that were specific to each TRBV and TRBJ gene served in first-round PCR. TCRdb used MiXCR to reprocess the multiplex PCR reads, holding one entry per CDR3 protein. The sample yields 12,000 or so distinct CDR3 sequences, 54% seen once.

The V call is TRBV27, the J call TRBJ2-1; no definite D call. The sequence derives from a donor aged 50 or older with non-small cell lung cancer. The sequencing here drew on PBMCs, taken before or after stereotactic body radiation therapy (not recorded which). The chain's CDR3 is CASSLLLHYNEQFF. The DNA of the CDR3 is TGTGCCAGCAGTTTATTACTTCACTACAATGAGCAGTTCTTC.